A single T cell receptor (beta chain) is shown here with its context. Its target is not known. Trimming took off 8 bases at V and 2 bases at J, with 12 bases between the two ends. Per germline, CDR1 ENHRY and CDR2 SYGVKD. The CDR3 runs 13 residues. This sample was included in a study of Ad26.COV2.S vaccination and SARS-CoV-2 variants. In the study overall: Ad26.COV2.S arm of COV1001 included the donor. In the study, Ad26.COV2.S was injected intramuscularly once, or twice 56 days apart.

The treatment was: over 15 received Ad26.COV2.S at low or high dose, single or two shots; several received placebo; per-sample allocation not given. Material that was analyzed had been drawn on day 63 after the first vaccine or placebo injection. Study-wide results and limits: Analytic work on TCR breadth and depth might have understated the full extent of total T cell responses. Similar non-spike TCR breadth was seen in vaccine and placebo recipients.

Clones were read by immunoSEQ multiplex PCR, and TCRdb kept only the in-frame ones, dropping some. Here the sample spans about 680,000 clones, approximately 88% being singletons. Source: peripheral blood, taken in a trial of Ad26.COV2.S vaccine versus placebo. The gene calls are TRBV10-3 and TRBJ2-5; perhaps D is TRBD1 or TRBD2 (5 bases each). This receptor was taken from a person aged 18-65 years who received the Ad26.COV2.S COVID-19 vaccine or a placebo. This chain's CDR3 is CAIGRGEQETQYF. DNA of the CDR3: TGTGCCATCGGGAGAGGGGAACAAGAGACCCAGTACTTC.